These T cell receptor beta chains were read from a single sample in a study of sequential checkpoint blockade in melanoma. Clones were sequenced by immunoSEQ multiplex PCR, and TCRdb holds only the in-frame ones, with some missing. The sample lists about 21,000 clones, 27% seen once, with more than 6.5% in the top ten. This specimen consisted of tumor tissue (inferred from file names), obtained from a patient given nivolumab and ipilimumab in sequence. The source is a human donor with melanoma. Both conserved end residues are part of each CDR3. The D gene is left open where the match is weak. Clone size is not always given. Where it is, it says once, few, many or a class for expanded clones.

clone_size	v_call	j_call	d_call	cdr3_aa	cdr3_nt
.	TRBV18	TRBJ1-3	.	CASSLNLASGNTIYF	TGTGCCAGCTCACTTAATCTTGCGTCTGGAAACACCATATATTTT
.	TRBV30	TRBJ2-5	.	CAWSVGFQETQYF	TGTGCCTGGAGTGTGGGCTTTCAAGAGACCCAGTACTTC
.	TRBV12-5	TRBJ2-1	.	CASGLASDNEQFF	TGTGCTAGTGGTTTGGCTAGTGACAATGAGCAGTTCTTC
few	TRBV30	TRBJ1-2	.	CAWSYQSGGYTF	TGTGCCTGGAGTTACCAAAGTGGTGGCTACACCTTC
few	TRBV4-1	TRBJ2-7	.	CASSQALLGGEQYF	TGCGCCAGCAGCCAGGCCCTCTTAGGGGGAGAGCAGTACTTC
.	TRBV12-2	TRBJ2-2	.	CASRLAWAGPGELFF	TGTGCAAGTCGCTTAGCGTGGGCGGGACCCGGGGAGCTGTTTTTT
.	TRBV18	TRBJ2-2	TRBD1	CASSPGDRASGELFF	TGTGCCAGCTCTCCTGGGGACAGGGCGTCCGGGGAGCTGTTTTTT
.	TRBV5-1	TRBJ2-1	.	CASSFGTAREGNEQFF	TGCGCCAGCAGCTTTGGGACGGCTAGGGAAGGCAATGAGCAGTTCTTC
.	TRBV30	TRBJ1-1	.	CAWSVMRGMSPRNTEAFF	TGTGCCTGGAGTGTAATGAGGGGAATGAGCCCCAGGAACACTGAAGCTTTCTTT
few	TRBV6-8	TRBJ2-7	.	CASVGGGLAYEQYF	TGTGCCAGCGTCGGAGGGGGCTTAGCCTACGAGCAGTACTTC
.	TRBV19	TRBJ1-4	.	CASHPQGTPDEKLFF	TGTGCCAGTCACCCCCAGGGGACCCCGGATGAAAAACTGTTTTTT
.	TRBV5-1	TRBJ1-5	.	CASSLDLGNNQPQHF	TGCGCCAGCAGCTTGGATTTGGGAAACAATCAGCCCCAGCATTTT
.	TRBV7-6	TRBJ2-5	TRBD1	CASSLGQVTRAQYF	TGTGCCAGCAGCTTGGGACAGGTGACTAGGGCCCAGTACTTC
.	TRBV15	TRBJ2-1	TRBD2	CATSRAASGFNEQFF	TGTGCCACCAGCAGAGCGGCTAGCGGGTTCAATGAGCAGTTCTTC
.	TRBV28	TRBJ1-1	.	CASTSANSKLNTEAFF	TGTGCCAGCACGTCGGCAAACAGCAAATTGAACACTGAAGCTTTCTTT
.	TRBV28	TRBJ2-7	.	CASRLGQGPYEQYF	TGTGCCAGCAGACTGGGGCAGGGCCCCTACGAGCAGTACTTC
.	TRBV12-5	TRBJ1-5	.	CASTPGGSISNQPQHF	TGTGCCAGCACCCCCGGTGGTTCGATCAGCAATCAGCCCCAGCATTTT
.	TRBV12-5	TRBJ2-3	.	CATSGTDTQYF	TGTGCCACCTCCGGAACAGATACGCAGTATTTT
few	TRBV28	TRBJ1-1	.	CATGTADTEAFF	TGTGCCACGGGGACGGCGGACACTGAAGCTTTCTTT
.	TRBV7-5	TRBJ2-3	.	CASSLFVGGLGTDTQYF	TGTGCCAGCAGCTTATTCGTTGGGGGGCTCGGCACAGATACGCAGTATTTT
many	TRBV11-3	TRBJ1-1	.	CASSLRTAMNTEAFF	TGTGCCAGCAGCCTGAGGACAGCAATGAACACTGAAGCTTTCTTT
few	TRBV15	TRBJ2-5	TRBD2	CATSRGGGLAFEEETQYF	TGTGCCACCAGCAGAGGGGGGGGACTAGCTTTTGAGGAAGAGACCCAGTACTTC
.	TRBV6-8	TRBJ2-3	TRBD1	CASRTTGWSDTQYF	TGTGCCAGCAGGACGACAGGGTGGTCAGATACGCAGTATTTT
once	TRBV28	TRBJ1-4	.	CASSLWSRTPTNEKLFF	TGTGCCAGCAGTTTATGGAGTAGGACTCCAACTAATGAAAAACTGTTTTTT
many	TRBV11-3	TRBJ2-3	.	CASSRRAGPDTQYF	TGTGCCAGCAGCCGGCGGGCGGGCCCAGATACGCAGTATTTT
few	TRBV12-5	TRBJ1-2	TRBD1	CASLQTGGGYGYTF	TGTGCCAGCCTTCAAACAGGGGGCGGGTATGGCTACACCTTC
.	TRBV28	TRBJ2-7	.	CASSLVNGDYEQYF	TGTGCCAGCAGTTTAGTGAACGGAGACTACGAGCAGTACTTC
.	TRBV14	TRBJ1-4	.	CASSQVWGDHEKLFF	TGTGCCAGCAGCCAAGTCTGGGGGGACCATGAAAAACTGTTTTTT
.	TRBV5-1	TRBJ2-7	.	CASSPGSLGIRYEQYF	TGCGCCAGCAGCCCTGGTAGTTTGGGAATACGCTACGAGCAGTACTTC
once	TRBV15	TRBJ1-1	.	CATSRRAGPMNTEAFF	TGTGCCACCAGCAGGAGGGCGGGGCCTATGAACACTGAAGCTTTCTTT
few	TRBV9	TRBJ1-2	TRBD1	CASTGQGASYGYTF	TGTGCCAGCACCGGACAGGGGGCGAGCTATGGCTACACCTTC
.	TRBV19	TRBJ2-1	TRBD1	CASNQGQLYNEQFF	TGTGCCAGTAATCAGGGACAGTTATACAATGAGCAGTTCTTC
few	TRBV6-8	TRBJ1-1	.	CASTRTGLNTEAFF	TGTGCCAGCACCAGGACTGGGTTGAACACTGAAGCTTTCTTT
once	TRBV18	TRBJ1-5	TRBD1	CASSSGTDNQPQHF	TGTGCCAGCTCATCCGGGACAGACAATCAGCCCCAGCATTTT
few	TRBV30	TRBJ2-7	TRBD1	CAWSSGTGNYEQYF	TGTGCCTGGAGTTCCGGGACAGGCAACTACGAGCAGTACTTC
.	TRBV28	TRBJ2-5	.	CASSLGAAQETQYF	TGTGCCAGCAGTTTAGGGGCAGCCCAAGAGACCCAGTACTTC
few	TRBV6-8	TRBJ2-1	.	CASSLTYNEQFF	TGTGCCAGCAGCCTTACCTACAATGAGCAGTTCTTC
.	TRBV15	TRBJ1-4	.	CATGFGPANEKLFF	TGTGCCACCGGATTTGGCCCGGCTAATGAAAAACTGTTTTTT
many	TRBV11-3	TRBJ2-6	.	CASSLGGYGANVLTF	TGTGCCAGCAGCTTAGGAGGCTATGGGGCCAACGTCCTGACTTTC
.	TRBV22-1	TRBJ2-1	.	CASLDSHGGEQLF	TGTGCCAGCCTTGACTCCCACGGGGGGGAGCAGCTCTTC
medium-sized	TRBV28	TRBJ1-5	.	CASSPQGDFWQPQHF	TGTGCCAGCAGCCCGCAAGGGGATTTTTGGCAGCCCCAGCATTTT
.	TRBV19	TRBJ1-6	TRBD1	CASTSGGSYNSPLHF	TGTGCCAGTACCTCAGGGGGATCCTATAATTCACCCCTCCACTTT
few	TRBV6-8	TRBJ1-6	TRBD1	CASSPDRVSYNSPLHF	TGTGCCAGCAGTCCAGACAGGGTCTCCTATAATTCACCCCTCCACTTT
.	TRBV5-1	TRBJ2-5	.	CASSLAGFGETQYF	TGCGCCAGCAGCTTGGCCGGGTTTGGGGAGACCCAGTACTTC
once	TRBV5-1	TRBJ1-5	.	CASSLAPGNQPQHF	TGCGCCAGCAGCCTGGCCCCAGGCAATCAGCCCCAGCATTTT
.	TRBV30	TRBJ1-1	.	CAWSQEAFEAFF	TGTGCCTGGAGCCAGGAGGCCTTTGAAGCTTTCTTT
.	TRBV28	TRBJ2-3	.	CASSVLSRGPTDTQYF	TGTGCCAGCAGTGTTCTTTCTCGCGGCCCCACAGATACGCAGTATTTT
.	TRBV11-3	TRBJ2-5	TRBD1	CASSLVGVRDSYQETQYF	TGTGCCAGCAGCTTAGTGGGGGTTAGGGACAGCTACCAAGAGACCCAGTACTTC
.	TRBV5-1	TRBJ1-2	.	CASSSQGGMDGYTF	TGCGCCAGCAGCTCCCAGGGTGGAATGGATGGCTACACCTTC
.	TRBV29-1	TRBJ1-2	TRBD1	CSVAQPGTGDSYGYTF	TGCAGCGTTGCGCAACCCGGGACAGGGGATTCCTATGGCTACACCTTC
few	TRBV6-8	TRBJ2-1	.	CASSYDGPPAEQFF	TGTGCCAGCAGTTACGATGGCCCGCCCGCGGAGCAGTTCTTC
.	TRBV29-1	TRBJ1-2	TRBD1	CSVTGEGYGYTF	TGCAGCGTTACAGGGGAAGGGTATGGCTACACCTTC
.	TRBV9	TRBJ2-1	TRBD2	CASSVTGGPGNEQFF	TGTGCCAGCAGCGTGACGGGAGGGCCGGGCAATGAGCAGTTCTTC
.	TRBV29-1	TRBJ1-3	.	CSVDESGGNTIYF	TGCAGCGTTGATGAGTCAGGGGGAAACACCATATATTTT
.	TRBV6-8	TRBJ2-5	.	CAITSSPQETQYF	TGTGCCATCACTAGCTCGCCCCAAGAGACCCAGTACTTC
.	TRBV5-1	TRBJ2-3	.	CASSSRTDSTDTQYF	TGCGCCAGCAGCTCGCGGACAGATAGCACAGATACGCAGTATTTT
.	TRBV7-6	TRBJ1-5	.	CASSLEGGAAQPQHF	TGTGCCAGCAGCTTGGAAGGGGGGGCCGCTCAGCCCCAGCATTTT
many	TRBV28	TRBJ1-2	TRBD1	CASSLRGRGQSYTF	TGTGCCAGCAGTTTAAGGGGCAGGGGACAGAGCTACACCTTC
.	TRBV18	TRBJ1-4	TRBD1	CASSRTGTENEKLFF	TGTGCCAGCTCTCGAACCGGGACAGAGAATGAAAAACTGTTTTTT